A selection of T cell receptor beta chains follows, all from one sample in a study of blood T cell repertoires in COVID-19. Measured with immunoSEQ multiplex PCR; TCRdb has only the in-frame clones, and not every one. The table shows around 160,000 clones, with about nine tenths occurring only once. The material sequenced was peripheral blood. The receptors were sampled from a human donor in a cohort sampled during active COVID-19. Both conserved end residues are trimmed from each CDR3. D genes are given only for firm matches. Size is omitted from some rows. Given values are once, few, many or a class for expanded clones.

j_call: TRBJ2-3
d_call: NA
v_call: TRBV24-1
clone_size: NA
cdr3_aa: ATSPAGSDTQY

j_call: TRBJ2-5
d_call: TRBD2
v_call: TRBV5-4
clone_size: NA
cdr3_aa: ASSQRTSPGETQY

j_call: TRBJ1-4
d_call: TRBD1
v_call: TRBV2
clone_size: NA
cdr3_aa: ASSKQGLGAGEKLF

j_call: TRBJ2-1
d_call: TRBD1
v_call: TRBV6-4
clone_size: NA
cdr3_aa: ASSEWQGANEQF

j_call: TRBJ2-1
d_call: TRBD2
v_call: TRBV7-9
clone_size: NA
cdr3_aa: ASSFLAGIGGEQF

j_call: TRBJ2-3
d_call: NA
v_call: TRBV6-4
clone_size: once
cdr3_aa: ASREETGTDTQY

j_call: TRBJ1-2
d_call: NA
v_call: TRBV6-1
clone_size: few
cdr3_aa: ASSEGPPGANYGYT

j_call: TRBJ2-1
d_call: TRBD2
v_call: TRBV5-4
clone_size: NA
cdr3_aa: ASKVERLAGANEQF

j_call: TRBJ1-5
d_call: TRBD1
v_call: TRBV6-6
clone_size: NA
cdr3_aa: ASSYEGAQGNQPQH

j_call: TRBJ2-7
d_call: TRBD2
v_call: TRBV27
clone_size: NA
cdr3_aa: ASSITAGGLYEQY

j_call: TRBJ1-2
d_call: NA
v_call: TRBV3-1/TRBV3-2
clone_size: NA
cdr3_aa: ASSQAPGNGYT

j_call: TRBJ1-6
d_call: TRBD1
v_call: TRBV19
clone_size: NA
cdr3_aa: ASSSVTGGNSPLH

j_call: TRBJ2-3
d_call: NA
v_call: TRBV7-2
clone_size: once
cdr3_aa: ASSLGVLDTQY

j_call: TRBJ2-1
d_call: TRBD2
v_call: TRBV2
clone_size: once
cdr3_aa: ASSERTSGSYNEQF

j_call: TRBJ1-2
d_call: TRBD1
v_call: TRBV25-1
clone_size: NA
cdr3_aa: ASSPRTGTQGGYT

j_call: TRBJ1-1
d_call: NA
v_call: TRBV28
clone_size: NA
cdr3_aa: ASSAYRVGTEAF

j_call: TRBJ2-5
d_call: NA
v_call: TRBV7-3
clone_size: NA
cdr3_aa: ASTFGRQETQY

j_call: TRBJ2-5
d_call: TRBD1
v_call: TRBV2
clone_size: NA
cdr3_aa: ASSHRDRGRETQY

j_call: TRBJ1-2
d_call: NA
v_call: TRBV2
clone_size: NA
cdr3_aa: ASSAGSKRSGYT

j_call: TRBJ1-1
d_call: TRBD1
v_call: TRBV25-1
clone_size: NA
cdr3_aa: ASSRNRGGTEAF

j_call: TRBJ2-7
d_call: NA
v_call: TRBV7-8
clone_size: NA
cdr3_aa: ASSLYSRETYEQY

j_call: TRBJ1-1
d_call: TRBD1
v_call: TRBV10-3
clone_size: few
cdr3_aa: AISKIKNRDRGVGTEAF

j_call: TRBJ1-1
d_call: NA
v_call: TRBV5-4
clone_size: NA
cdr3_aa: ASSLGARDTEAF

j_call: TRBJ1-2
d_call: NA
v_call: TRBV4-3
clone_size: NA
cdr3_aa: ASSQGAARGNHYGYT

j_call: TRBJ1-1
d_call: NA
v_call: TRBV5-1
clone_size: NA
cdr3_aa: ASSLANSNTEAF

j_call: TRBJ2-7
d_call: NA
v_call: TRBV3-1/TRBV3-2
clone_size: NA
cdr3_aa: ASSQGPFYEQY

j_call: TRBJ2-3
d_call: NA
v_call: TRBV6-5
clone_size: NA
cdr3_aa: ATVLDPSTDTQY

j_call: TRBJ2-7
d_call: NA
v_call: TRBV7-8
clone_size: NA
cdr3_aa: ASSPNTGRSYEQY

j_call: TRBJ1-5
d_call: NA
v_call: TRBV7-2
clone_size: NA
cdr3_aa: ASSLSGNGVFRQPQH

j_call: TRBJ2-2
d_call: NA
v_call: TRBV12-3/TRBV12-4
clone_size: NA
cdr3_aa: ASSFGPGKLF

j_call: TRBJ2-3
d_call: NA
v_call: TRBV5-1
clone_size: NA
cdr3_aa: ASSLGGTQY

j_call: TRBJ2-1
d_call: TRBD2
v_call: TRBV11-3
clone_size: NA
cdr3_aa: ASSPTRRGLQF

j_call: TRBJ2-3
d_call: TRBD2
v_call: TRBV3-1/TRBV3-2
clone_size: once
cdr3_aa: ASSQGGGAPDTQY

j_call: TRBJ2-6
d_call: TRBD1
v_call: TRBV19
clone_size: NA
cdr3_aa: ASRGLHSGANVLT

j_call: TRBJ2-1
d_call: NA
v_call: TRBV3-1/TRBV3-2
clone_size: NA
cdr3_aa: ASSHTGYNEQF

j_call: TRBJ1-2
d_call: NA
v_call: TRBV27
clone_size: NA
cdr3_aa: ASSLRGNYGYT

j_call: TRBJ2-3
d_call: TRBD2
v_call: TRBV11-2
clone_size: NA
cdr3_aa: ASSLAGGISTDTQY

j_call: TRBJ2-1
d_call: NA
v_call: TRBV6-2/TRBV6-3
clone_size: few
cdr3_aa: ASSYRDYNEQF

j_call: TRBJ2-3
d_call: TRBD2
v_call: TRBV7-3
clone_size: NA
cdr3_aa: ASSSQAGGLADTQY

j_call: TRBJ2-1
d_call: TRBD2
v_call: TRBV7-6
clone_size: once
cdr3_aa: ASSLILAGEYNEQF

j_call: TRBJ2-1
d_call: NA
v_call: TRBV28
clone_size: NA
cdr3_aa: ASSLFGVPNEQF

j_call: TRBJ2-7
d_call: TRBD1
v_call: TRBV7-9
clone_size: NA
cdr3_aa: ASSLVGDRGTYEQY

j_call: TRBJ2-2
d_call: TRBD1
v_call: TRBV5-1
clone_size: NA
cdr3_aa: ASTQIGGLIGELF

j_call: TRBJ1-3
d_call: NA
v_call: TRBV6-6
clone_size: NA
cdr3_aa: ASSYGGEFSGNTIY

j_call: TRBJ2-1
d_call: NA
v_call: TRBV27
clone_size: few
cdr3_aa: ASSWTFGNEQF

j_call: TRBJ2-7
d_call: TRBD1
v_call: TRBV28
clone_size: NA
cdr3_aa: ASRGQGTYEQY

j_call: TRBJ1-1
d_call: NA
v_call: TRBV27
clone_size: NA
cdr3_aa: ASSSLGTGLGGTEAF

j_call: TRBJ1-6
d_call: NA
v_call: TRBV27
clone_size: NA
cdr3_aa: ASSLGAGYSPLH